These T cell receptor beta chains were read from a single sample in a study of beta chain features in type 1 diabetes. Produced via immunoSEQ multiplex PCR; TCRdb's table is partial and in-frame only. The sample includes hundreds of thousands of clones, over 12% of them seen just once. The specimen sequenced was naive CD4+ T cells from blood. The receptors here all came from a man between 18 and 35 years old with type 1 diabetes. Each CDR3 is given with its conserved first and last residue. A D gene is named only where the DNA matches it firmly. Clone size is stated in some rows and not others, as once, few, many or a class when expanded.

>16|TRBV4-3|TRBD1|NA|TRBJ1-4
CASSQGQGPLNEKLFF
TGCGCCAGCAGCCAAGGACAGGGCCCCTTGAATGAAAAACTGTTTTTT
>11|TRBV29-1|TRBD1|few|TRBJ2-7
CSVHRGYEQYF
TGCAGCGTCCACAGGGGCTACGAGCAGTACTTC
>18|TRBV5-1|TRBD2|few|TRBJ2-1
CASSPGTRVVRSYNEQFF
TGCGCCAGCAGCCCCGGGACTAGGGTCGTGAGGTCCTACAATGAGCAGTTCTTC
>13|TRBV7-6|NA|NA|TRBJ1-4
CATRSGFYEKLFF
TGTGCCACCCGCTCAGGGTTTTATGAAAAACTGTTTTTT
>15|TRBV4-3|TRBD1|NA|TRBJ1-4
CASKRQGAVNEKLFF
TGCGCCAGCAAACGACAGGGGGCGGTTAATGAAAAACTGTTTTTT
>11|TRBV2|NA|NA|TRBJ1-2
CASQEFYGYTF
TGTGCCAGCCAGGAGTTCTATGGCTACACCTTC
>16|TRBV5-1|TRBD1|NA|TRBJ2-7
CASSEIPGQGTYEQYF
TGCGCCAGCAGCGAAATACCGGGACAGGGGACCTACGAGCAGTACTTC
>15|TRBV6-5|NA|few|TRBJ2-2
CASSPGTPNTGELFF
TGTGCCAGCAGTCCGGGGACGCCGAACACCGGGGAGCTGTTTTTT
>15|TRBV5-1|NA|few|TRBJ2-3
CASSPPRGAGDTQYF
TGCGCCAGCAGCCCACCGCGGGGAGCGGGAGATACGCAGTATTTT
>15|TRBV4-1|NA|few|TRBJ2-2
CASSLFGSGPGELFF
TGCGCCAGCAGCCTCTTCGGTTCCGGACCCGGGGAGCTGTTTTTT
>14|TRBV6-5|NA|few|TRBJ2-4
CASSYSRDPNIQYF
TGTGCCAGCAGTTACTCGAGGGACCCGAACATTCAGTACTTC
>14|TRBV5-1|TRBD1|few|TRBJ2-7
CASRPGTGASEQYF
TGCGCCAGCAGACCCGGGACAGGGGCGTCCGAGCAGTACTTC
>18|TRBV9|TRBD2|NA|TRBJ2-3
CASSVATSIAGSTDTQYF
TGTGCCAGCAGCGTAGCTACGTCGATAGCGGGTAGCACAGATACGCAGTATTTT
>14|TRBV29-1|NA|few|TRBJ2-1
CSVEAGSSYNEQFF
TGCAGCGTTGAAGCAGGGAGCTCCTACAATGAGCAGTTCTTC
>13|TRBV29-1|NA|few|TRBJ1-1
CSARARANTEAFF
TGCAGCGCGCGGGCCAGGGCGAACACTGAAGCTTTCTTT
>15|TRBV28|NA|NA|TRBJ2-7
CASSKGGQGVYEQYF
TGTGCCAGCAGTAAGGGGGGGCAAGGAGTCTACGAGCAGTACTTC
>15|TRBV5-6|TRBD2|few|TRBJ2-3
CASSFPSGSADTQYF
TGTGCCAGCAGCTTCCCTAGCGGGAGTGCAGATACGCAGTATTTT
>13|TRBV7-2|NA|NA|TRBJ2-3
CASSQWGDGTQYF
TGTGCCAGCAGCCAATGGGGTGATGGTACGCAGTATTTT
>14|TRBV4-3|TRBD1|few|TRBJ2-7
CASGWADRVNEQYF
TGCGCCAGCGGGTGGGCGGACAGGGTAAACGAGCAGTACTTC
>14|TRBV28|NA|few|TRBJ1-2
CASSFGVDNYGYTF
TGTGCCAGCAGCTTTGGGGTGGATAACTATGGCTACACCTTC
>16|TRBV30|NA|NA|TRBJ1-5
CAWSGGWDDSNQPQHF
TGTGCCTGGAGCGGGGGGTGGGATGATAGCAATCAGCCCCAGCATTTT
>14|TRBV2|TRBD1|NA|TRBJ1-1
CASNTQGEVTEAFF
TGTGCCAGCAACACCCAGGGGGAGGTCACTGAAGCTTTCTTT
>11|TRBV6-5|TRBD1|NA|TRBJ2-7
CASSYGQGEYF
TGTGCCAGCAGTTACGGACAGGGGGAGTACTTC
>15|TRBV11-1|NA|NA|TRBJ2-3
CASSLVALATDTQYF
TGTGCCAGCAGCTTAGTAGCTCTAGCGACAGATACGCAGTATTTT
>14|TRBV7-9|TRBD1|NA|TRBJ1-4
CASSPGGTNEKLFF
TGTGCCAGCAGCCCAGGGGGCACTAATGAAAAACTGTTTTTT
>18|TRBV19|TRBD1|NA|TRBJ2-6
CASSSGDSPVSGANVLTF
TGTGCCAGTAGTTCCGGGGACAGTCCTGTCTCTGGGGCCAACGTCCTGACTTTC
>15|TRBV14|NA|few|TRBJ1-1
CASSQLDRLNTEAFF
TGTGCCAGCAGCCAACTGGACAGACTGAACACTGAAGCTTTCTTT
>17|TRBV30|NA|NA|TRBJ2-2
CAWSFVGASLTSGELFF
TGTGCCTGGAGCTTCGTGGGGGCAAGTCTGACTTCCGGGGAGCTGTTTTTT
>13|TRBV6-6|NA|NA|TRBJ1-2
CASRNELNYGYTF
TGTGCCAGCAGGAACGAACTGAACTATGGCTACACCTTC
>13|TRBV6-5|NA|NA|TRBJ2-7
CASSYGDIYEQYF
TGTGCCAGCAGTTACGGGGACATCTACGAGCAGTACTTC
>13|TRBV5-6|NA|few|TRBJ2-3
CASSFFGGNTQYF
TGTGCCAGCAGCTTCTTTGGGGGAAATACGCAGTATTTT
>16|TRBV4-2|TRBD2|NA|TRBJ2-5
CASSQGTSGSGETQYF
TGTGCCAGCAGCCAGGGGACTAGCGGGAGTGGTGAGACCCAGTACTTC
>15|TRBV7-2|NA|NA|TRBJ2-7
CASSQRGTEEYEQYF
TGTGCCAGCAGCCAGAGGGGGACGGAGGAGTACGAGCAGTACTTC
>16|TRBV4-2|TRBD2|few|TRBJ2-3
CASSQDGAGTTYTQYF
TGTGCCAGCAGCCAAGACGGGGCGGGGACTACCTATACGCAGTATTTT
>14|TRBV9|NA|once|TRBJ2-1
CASSAGQTHNEQFF
TGTGCCAGCAGCGCCGGACAGACCCACAATGAGCAGTTCTTC
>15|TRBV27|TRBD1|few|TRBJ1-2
CASSPWDRAYYGYTF
TGTGCCAGCAGTCCTTGGGACAGGGCCTACTATGGCTACACCTTC
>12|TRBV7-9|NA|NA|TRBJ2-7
CASSLWSYEQYF
TGTGCCAGCAGCTTATGGTCCTACGAGCAGTACTTC
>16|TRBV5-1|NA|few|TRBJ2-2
CASSLGSTGSTGELFF
TGCGCCAGCAGCTTGGGCTCGACAGGAAGCACCGGGGAGCTGTTTTTT
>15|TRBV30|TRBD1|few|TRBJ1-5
CAWRGGTGKNQPQHF
TGTGCCTGGAGAGGAGGGACAGGGAAGAATCAGCCCCAGCATTTT
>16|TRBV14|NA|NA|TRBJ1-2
CASSQDSGGLFYGYTF
TGTGCCAGCAGCCAAGATTCCGGGGGGCTTTTCTATGGCTACACCTTC
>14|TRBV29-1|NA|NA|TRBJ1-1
CSVEDRGGSTEAFF
TGCAGCGTTGAAGACCGGGGAGGGAGCACTGAAGCTTTCTTT
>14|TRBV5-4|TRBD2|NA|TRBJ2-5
CASGGLEDKKTQYF
TGTGCCAGCGGGGGACTAGAAGACAAGAAGACCCAGTACTTC
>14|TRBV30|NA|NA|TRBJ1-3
CAWSVTNSGNTIYF
TGTGCCTGGAGTGTAACCAACTCTGGAAACACCATATATTTT
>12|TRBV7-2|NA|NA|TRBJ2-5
CASMGLGETQYF
TGTGCCAGCATGGGGCTGGGAGAGACCCAGTACTTC
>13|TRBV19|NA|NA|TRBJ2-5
CASSLDGEETQYF
TGTGCCAGTAGTTTGGACGGTGAAGAGACCCAGTACTTC
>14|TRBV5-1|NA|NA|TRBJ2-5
CASSNTGSQETQYF
TGCGCCAGCAGCAACACCGGGTCACAAGAGACCCAGTACTTC
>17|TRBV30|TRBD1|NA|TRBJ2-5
CAWTKDRGQPWGETQYF
TGTGCCTGGACTAAGGACAGGGGCCAGCCATGGGGGGAGACCCAGTACTTC
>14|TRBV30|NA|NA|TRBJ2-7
CAWSVGPASYEQYF
TGTGCCTGGAGTGTAGGTCCAGCCAGCTACGAGCAGTACTTC
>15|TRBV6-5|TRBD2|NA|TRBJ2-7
CASSRTSGEIYEQYF
TGTGCCAGCAGTCGGACTAGCGGGGAGATCTACGAGCAGTACTTC
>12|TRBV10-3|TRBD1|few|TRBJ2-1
CAISESGTGQFF
TGTGCCATCAGTGAGTCGGGGACAGGGCAGTTCTTC
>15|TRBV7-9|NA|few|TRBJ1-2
CASSSGAHGGYGYTF
TGTGCCAGCAGCTCCGGGGCGCACGGAGGCTATGGCTACACCTTC
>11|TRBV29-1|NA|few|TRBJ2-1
CSAYRYNEQFF
TGCAGCGCGTACAGGTACAATGAGCAGTTCTTC
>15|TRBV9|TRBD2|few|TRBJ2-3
CASTTSGGHTDTQYF
TGTGCCAGCACGACTAGCGGGGGGCACACAGATACGCAGTATTTT
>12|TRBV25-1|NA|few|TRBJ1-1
CASSEQGLDKGF
TGTGCCAGCAGCGAACAGGGTCTCGATAAGGGTTTT
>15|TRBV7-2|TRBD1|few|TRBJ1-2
CASSPSTGTGYGYTF
TGTGCCAGCAGCCCATCGACAGGGACGGGCTATGGCTACACCTTC
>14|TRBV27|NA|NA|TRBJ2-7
CASSLRYGSYEQYF
TGTGCCAGCAGTTTAAGATATGGGAGCTACGAGCAGTACTTC
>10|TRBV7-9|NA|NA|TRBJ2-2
CASGTGELFF
TGTGCCAGCGGGACCGGGGAGCTGTTTTTT
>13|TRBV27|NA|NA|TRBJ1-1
CASSLKRNTEAFF
TGTGCCAGCAGTTTAAAGAGGAACACTGAAGCTTTCTTT
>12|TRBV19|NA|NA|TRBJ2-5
CASSIPRETQYF
TGTGCCAGTAGTATACCCCGTGAGACCCAGTACTTC
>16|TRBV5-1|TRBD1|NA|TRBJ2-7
CASSLVVGTGTYEQYF
TGCGCCAGCAGCTTGGTTGTCGGGACAGGAACCTACGAGCAGTACTTC